This T cell receptor beta chain was profiled in a study of T cell changes during pregnancy in multiple sclerosis. The CDR3 totals 15 residues. Trimming cost V 2 bases and J 8 bases; bases outside gene matches: 10. Germline-derived CDR1 and CDR2 are GTSNPN and SVGIG (reference sequence). Libraries were prepared by immunoSEQ multiplex PCR; TCRdb keeps only in-frame clonotypes and omits some of them. This sample has 45,000 to 60,000 clones; 90% to 95% occur once, and the top ten carry 0.35% to 0.4%. The chain employs TRBV30 and TRBJ1-4, with 8 bases matching TRBD1. The sample here was CD4+ T cells from peripheral blood mononuclear cells, taken before pregnancy. The receptor was derived from a female donor with multiple sclerosis, enrolled in a pregnancy study. CDR3 sequence: CAWSLPGTGGEKLFF. In nucleotides, the CDR3 is TGTGCCTGGAGTCTCCCCGGGACAGGCGGGGAAAAACTGTTTTTT.